The T cell receptor beta chain described here comes from a study of long-term antiretroviral therapy in people with HIV. Turning to the study itself: The oldest specimens predate the 2015 immediate-ART recommendation by about a decade. Study-wide points: At every time point, clones expanded before ART dominated the repertoire. HIV repertoires showed narrower CDR3 length ranges than controls.

As for this clone: What it recognizes is unknown.

It was version v3.0 of the immunoSEQ assay that was run at survey level. Data came from immunoSEQ multiplex PCR; TCRdb stores just in-frame clones and leaves some out. The data hold about 25,000 clones, with 80% to 90% observed a single time. V gave up 4 bases and J gave up 10 bases; unmatched junction bases: 7. CDR1 KGHSH and CDR2 LQKENI come from the germline V gene. The CDR3 loop spans 13 amino acids. DNA was extracted from roughly 1-10 million thawed cryopreserved PBMC. The origin of this receptor is a man between 18 and 29 years old with HIV. V usage is TRBV18 and J usage is TRBJ2-1; 7 nucleotides line up with TRBD2. The sequences come from unsorted PBMCs, collected 3 years after starting antiretroviral therapy. The CDR3 region has the DNA TGTGCCAGCTCACGGGCACGGGGGGTAGAGCAGTTCTTC. This encodes CASSRARGVEQFF.